This TCR beta chain was sequenced in a study of tumor-infiltrating lymphocytes in primary liver carcinoma. Overall study context: Male and female patients aged 30 to 69 years made up the cohort.

The authors made TCR beta cDNA from approximately 500 ng total RNA with a constant-region primer. Libraries for TCR beta were built through three nested multiplex PCR rounds, which together made up a slightly modified ARM-PCR procedure. TRBV1-TRBV30 forward primers and a C-beta reverse primer were used in the first two PCR rounds, which each ran for approximately 10 cycles. MiXCR was run by TCRdb on the multiplex PCR reads, yielding one entry per CDR3 protein. The data hold about 310,000 distinct CDR3 sequences, with 65% observed a single time. Regarding this clonotype: Without the conserved terminal phenylalanine or tryptophan, this CDR3 likely stems from a read error.

Trimming removed 6 bases from V and 0 bases from J, with 11 bases in between. This CDR3 has 14 residues. The source of the blood RNA was unsorted whole blood, and germline DNA was extracted as well. The clonotype was recovered from a man aged 35-49 years with primary liver carcinoma and hepatitis B virus infection. This rearrangement joins TRBV12-3 or TRBV12-4 to TRBJ1-1, with D perhaps TRBD1 (5 bases). Source material: peripheral blood. The DNA of the CDR3 is TGTGCCAGCAGCGGACATTTCATGAACACTGAAGCTTTCATT. Translation gives CASSGHFMNTEAFI.